What follows are 12 T cell receptor beta chains derived from one specimen sequenced in a study of blood T cell repertoires in COVID-19. Libraries were prepared by immunoSEQ multiplex PCR; TCRdb keeps only in-frame clonotypes and omits some of them. The sample consists of 180,000 or so clones, about 81% of them appearing once. The sequenced sample was peripheral blood. The receptors derive from a woman older than 75 with COVID-19, enrolled during active disease.

V gene TRBV5-4 combines with J gene TRBJ1-1; 9 nucleotides align to TRBD1. There are 15 residues in the CDR3. Unmatched junction bases numbered 9, after V lost 4 bases and J lost 5 bases. Per the germline V gene, CDR1 is SGHNT and CDR2 is YYREEE (reference sequence). The CDR3 region is CASSRDRELSTEAFF. In DNA, the CDR3 is TGTGCCAGCAGCCGGGACAGGGAATTGAGTACTGAAGCTTTCTTT.

The chain is built from TRBV3-1 (or the pseudogene TRBV3-2) and TRBJ2-3; D gene ambiguous. V was trimmed by 3 bases and J by 4 bases, leaving 5 bases between them. Germline V gene data show CDR1 as LGHDT and CDR2 as YNNKEL (reference sequence). This CDR3 comprises 12 residues. This CDR3 reads CASSHTADTQYF. CDR3 nucleotide sequence: TGTGCCAGCAGCCATACGGCAGATACGCAGTATTTT.

This clone has more than one count but fewer than ten. The rearrangement links TRBV2 to TRBJ1-2; 7 nucleotides match TRBD1. The V and J ends lost 4 bases and 7 bases, in that order; junction bases with no gene match: 6. CDR3 length: 13 amino acids. CDR1 and CDR2 (germline): SNHLY, FYNNEI. This CDR3 is CASSGEGGLGYTF. CDR3 coding DNA: TGTGCCAGCAGTGGGGAAGGGGGCCTTGGCTACACCTTC.

This clone occurred a few times. The V and J genes are TRBV7-9 and TRBJ2-7; possibly TRBD2 for D (5 bases). Germline CDR1 is SEHNR and CDR2 is FQNEAQ (reference sequence). V was clipped by 3 bases and J by 4 bases, with 10 bases between them. CDR3 size: 13 residues. CDR3 DNA: TGTGCCAGCAGCTTGATACCGGGGTACGAGCAGTACTTC. Translating gives CASSLIPGYEQYF.

The chain has TRBV2 and TRBJ2-2; TRBD2 aligns across 9 bases. With V trimmed by 2 bases and J by 7 bases, 5 bases remained unmatched. CDR1 and CDR2 (germline): SNHLY, FYNNEI. The length of the CDR3 is 15 residues. The CDR3 spells CASSEWLAGIGELFF. CDR3 DNA: TGTGCCAGCAGTGAATGGCTAGCGGGGATCGGGGAGCTGTTTTTT.

The rearrangement joins TRBV21-1 to TRBJ1-1. TRBV21-1 is an annotated pseudogene. This CDR3 is built from 13 residues. CDR3 nucleotide sequence: TGTGCCAGCAGCTTGCCGACTAACACTGAAGCTTTCTTT. It codes for CASSLPTNTEAFF.

The chain is built from TRBV5-1 and TRBJ2-5, with D possibly being TRBD2 (6 bases). This CDR3 spans 14 amino acids. Germline CDR1 is SGHRS and CDR2 is YFSETQ. V was pared by 9 bases and J by 5 bases, with 20 bases between. CDR3: CATTPGVGSETQYF. In DNA, the CDR3 is TGCGCCACCACGCCGGGAGTCGGGTCGGAGACCCAGTACTTC.

The chain carries TRBV7-6 and TRBJ2-5; 11 positions match TRBD2. CDR1 SGHVS and CDR2 FNYEAQ come from the germline V gene. V gave up 5 bases and J gave up 4 bases; unmatched junction bases: 9. This CDR3 is 16 amino acids long. CDR3 region: CASSRIAGGIRETQYF. In DNA form, the CDR3 reads TGTGCCAGCAGCCGTATAGCGGGGGGGATAAGAGAGACCCAGTACTTC.

This clone was detected only a few times. This chain links TRBV11-2 with TRBJ1-2; tentatively, D is TRBD1 (5 bases). This CDR3 has 14 amino acids. Germline V gives CDR1 SGHAT, CDR2 FQNNGV. Between the trimmed V and J ends, which lost 2 bases and 7 bases, there was a span of 14 bases. The CDR3 reads CASSLYQGTIGYTF. The CDR3 DNA reads TGTGCCAGCAGCTTATACCAGGGAACGATTGGCTACACCTTC.

The rearrangement links TRBV6-2 or TRBV6-3 to TRBJ1-2; 8 bases are a match to TRBD1. There are 16 residues in the CDR3. Per the germline V gene, CDR1 is MNHEY and CDR2 is SVGEGT. The trim removed 5 bases at V and 1 base at J, leaving 9 bases unmatched. The DNA for the CDR3 is TGTGCCAGCAGTAACCGACAGGGGAGAAATAACTATGGCTACACCTTC. It translates to CASSNRQGRNNYGYTF.

The rearrangement uses TRBV27 and TRBJ2-7, with D maybe TRBD1 (6 bases). This CDR3 region has 13 residues. The ends were cut back, 3 bases at V and 5 bases at J, with 11 bases in the middle. The germline gives CDR1 MNHEY, CDR2 SMNVEV (reference sequence). CDR3 residues: CASSFRRGHEQYF. CDR3 DNA sequence: TGTGCCAGCAGTTTCCGCAGGGGCCACGAGCAGTACTTC.

This clone was seen a handful of times. The genes are TRBV5-1 and TRBJ2-7, with 7 positions matching TRBD1. The CDR3 contains 13 residues. Germline CDR1 is SGHRS and CDR2 is YFSETQ. The V and J ends lost 4 bases and 6 bases, in that order; junction bases with no gene match: 7. CDR3 nucleotide sequence: TGCGCCAGCAGCAAAATGACAGGGCTCGAGCAGTACTTC. Amino acids: CASSKMTGLEQYF.